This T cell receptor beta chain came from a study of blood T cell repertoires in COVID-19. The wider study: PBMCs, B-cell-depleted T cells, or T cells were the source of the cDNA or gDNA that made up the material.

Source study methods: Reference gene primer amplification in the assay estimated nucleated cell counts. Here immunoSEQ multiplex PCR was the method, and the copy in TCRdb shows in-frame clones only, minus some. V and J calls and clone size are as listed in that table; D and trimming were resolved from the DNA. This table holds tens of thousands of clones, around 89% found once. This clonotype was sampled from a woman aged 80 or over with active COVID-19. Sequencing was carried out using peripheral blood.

CDR3 DNA sequence: TGTGCCACCTCGTGGACAGGGTTCTATGGCTACACCTTC. Amino acids: CATSWTGFYGYTF. The chain links TRBV28 to TRBJ1-2; 8 bases fit TRBD1. This CDR3 contains 13 residues. Trimming cost V 10 bases and J 4 bases; bases outside gene matches: 8. Looked up from germline, CDR1 is MDHEN and CDR2 is SYDVKM.